This is a list of T cell receptor beta chains from one sample in a study of T cells expressing NK-cell markers. TCRdb re-called the 5' RACE reads, yielding one record per CDR3 amino acid sequence without DNA. The sample table sets out some 600,000 distinct CDR3 sequences. Sequencing was performed on blood T cells: a sorted CD56 or NKG2C T cell subset, CD4+ or CD8+ T cells, or bulk PBMC T cells (not recorded which). These receptors came from a man in his late teens or twenties in good health. CDR3s include the opening cysteine and the closing phenylalanine or tryptophan.

cdr3_length	v_call	j_call	cdr3_aa
15	TRBV5-1	TRBJ2-1	CASSLRTSGGDEQFF
15	TRBV7-9	TRBJ2-1	CASSLLPTLAGEQFF
15	TRBV28	TRBJ2-1	CASSTLDRERLEQFF
16	TRBV28	TRBJ2-4	CASTRARLLAKNIQYF
20	TRBV6-2/TRBV6-3	TRBJ1-6	CASSYGTPVTGRPYNSPLHF
15	TRBV5-1	TRBJ2-1	CASSFESVTYNEQFF
13	TRBV5-1	TRBJ1-4	CASRNQGGEKLFF
14	TRBV7-6	TRBJ2-1	CATSSSGRDPEQFF
15	TRBV2	TRBJ2-1	CASSEAPAGVGEQFF
16	TRBV12-3/TRBV12-4	TRBJ1-2	CASSTGSSLAHYGYTF
13	TRBV2	TRBJ2-7	CASSVGRGNEQYF
16	TRBV20-1	TRBJ2-5	CSAKGFSGRPQETQYF
16	TRBV7-3	TRBJ2-1	CASSRTGTGTYNEQFF
13	TRBV14	TRBJ1-1	CASSQAGFGEAFF
17	TRBV6-5	TRBJ2-3	CASSLEAAGGTTDTQYF
13	TRBV3-1	TRBJ2-3	CASSQITSQPQYF
15	TRBV12-3/TRBV12-4	TRBJ2-1	CASSFLGQGRNEQFF
13	TRBV25-1	TRBJ2-5	CASSIGEGETQYF
16	TRBV20-1	TRBJ1-2	CSARSTQTGNTYGYTF
15	TRBV24-1	TRBJ2-4	CATRSRGLAKNIQYF
17	TRBV28	TRBJ2-5	CASSPPLLAGAQETQYF
14	TRBV5-1	TRBJ1-2	CASRNPGGIYGYTF
13	TRBV5-6	TRBJ2-5	CASSLRTRETQYF
18	TRBV7-2	TRBJ2-5	CASRMGQGGKRGQETQYF
14	TRBV6-5	TRBJ2-7	CASSYSQVGGEQYF
14	TRBV20-1	TRBJ2-1	CSAMGGRARGEQFF
13	TRBV4-3	TRBJ2-1	CASSMVRDGEQFF
13	TRBV29-1	TRBJ2-7	CSARTGLSYEQYF
16	TRBV6-5	TRBJ2-2	CASSLTSGRGTGELFF
16	TRBV7-9	TRBJ2-1	CASTPQGPSSYNEQFF
14	TRBV20-1	TRBJ1-1	CSARAGAGGTEAFF
15	TRBV5-6	TRBJ2-2	CASSLGATGAGELFF
14	TRBV3-1	TRBJ1-5	CASSQVSENQPQHF
13	TRBV21-1	TRBJ2-5	CASSKRRRETQYF
16	TRBV5-1	TRBJ2-7	CASSRNPSGQRDEQYF
15	TRBV30	TRBJ2-1	CAWRGGSSSYNEQFF
17	TRBV11-2	TRBJ2-7	CASSFLLAGGPLHEQYF
15	TRBV7-9	TRBJ2-7	CASSLTGAESYEQYF
13	TRBV6-1	TRBJ2-5	CASRRELRETQYF
18	TRBV11-2	TRBJ2-2	CASSLDHLATDPTGELFF
15	TRBV12-3/TRBV12-4	TRBJ2-1	CAPERRGVLPREQFF
15	TRBV5-6	TRBJ2-5	CASSLIEQSYETQYF
15	TRBV18	TRBJ1-1	CASSPEGSGSTEAFF
15	TRBV12-3/TRBV12-4	TRBJ2-7	CASRKLAGGTYEQYF